Given below is one T cell receptor (beta chain) in context. Original methodology: Nucleated cell number was recorded as an estimate derived from reference gene primer amplification. Repertoires were generated with immunoSEQ multiplex PCR, while TCRdb's copy carries only in-frame clones and drops some. V and J calls plus clone size are reproduced from that table; the DNA served to infer D and trimming. The top ten clones hold about 2% of a sample with 200,000 to 250,000 clones, about 80% of them seen once. The data derive from a study of blood T cell repertoires in COVID-19. Overall study context: Sites in the United States, Italy and Spain provided acute and convalescent COVID-19 samples. In each case, the material was cDNA or gDNA derived from T cells, B-cell-depleted T cells, or PBMCs.

CDR3 length equals 14 residues. The V end was cut by 3 bases, the J end by 4 bases, with 10 bases between. Germline V gene data show CDR1 as SGHAT and CDR2 as FQDESV (reference sequence). This TCR came from a man aged 25-45 years who had recovered from COVID-19. The rearrangement joins TRBV11-1 to TRBJ2-1; maybe TRBD1 (5 bases). The specimen was peripheral blood. As DNA, the CDR3 is TGTGCCAGCAGCTTTCAGGGTCTTTACAATGAGCAGTTCTTC. Its protein is CASSFQGLYNEQFF.